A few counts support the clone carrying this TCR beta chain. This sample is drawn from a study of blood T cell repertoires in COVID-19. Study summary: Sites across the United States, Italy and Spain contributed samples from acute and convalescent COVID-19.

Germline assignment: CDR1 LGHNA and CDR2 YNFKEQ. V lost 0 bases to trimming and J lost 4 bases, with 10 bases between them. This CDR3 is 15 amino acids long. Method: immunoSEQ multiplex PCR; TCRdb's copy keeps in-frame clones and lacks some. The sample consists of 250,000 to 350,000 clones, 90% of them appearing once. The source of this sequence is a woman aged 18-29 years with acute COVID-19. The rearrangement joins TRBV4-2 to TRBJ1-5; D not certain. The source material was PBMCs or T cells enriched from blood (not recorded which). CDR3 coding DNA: TGTGCCAGCAGCCAAGATCTGGTCGGGAATCAGCCCCAGCATTTT. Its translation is CASSQDLVGNQPQHF.